Listed here are 8 T cell receptor beta chains from one sample, sequenced in a study of spatial heterogeneity in lung cancer. Via MiXCR, TCRdb re-called the 5' RACE reads, giving one row per CDR3 protein. The data hold approximately 11,000 distinct CDR3 sequences, with about 3.7% observed a single time. Time point indicated: sample taken at primary tumor resection. No cells were sorted before sequencing. The whole RNA sequenced was extracted from tumor, nontumor lung or frozen PBMC. The material was normal lung tissue next to the tumor, obtained at surgery. These TCRs come from a male donor with early-stage non-small cell lung cancer.

This clonotype was found many times. The genes are TRBV27 and TRBJ2-7; D is possibly TRBD1 (6 bases). This CDR3 has 14 residues. In germline, CDR1 is MNHEY, CDR2 SMNVEV (reference sequence). V gave up 5 bases and J gave up 3 bases, with 14 bases separating them. Written as DNA, the CDR3 is TGTGCCAGCAGTGCCCAAACAGGGAACTACGAGCAGTACTTC. Translating it yields CASSAQTGNYEQYF.

Relative to its sample, this clonotype is medium-sized. V gene TRBV19 combines with J gene TRBJ1-4; maybe TRBD1 (6 bases). V lost 7 bases and J 7 bases, leaving 13 bases between the germline ends. Germline lookup yields CDR1 LNHDA and CDR2 SQIVND (reference sequence). This CDR3 contains 13 residues. The CDR3 DNA sequence: TGTGCCAGTACCCCCCAGGGGAGTGAAAAACTGTTTTTT. Encoded protein: CASTPQGSEKLFF.

This clonotype has ten or more counts. The V gene is TRBV7-6, the J gene TRBJ2-2; TRBD1 or TRBD2 may be the D gene (5 bases each). Germline CDR1 and CDR2: SGHVS and FNYEAQ. CDR3 length: 16 amino acids. V was pared by 5 bases and J by 5 bases, with 18 bases between. CDR3 residues: CASSPRGGGQTGELFF. In DNA form, the CDR3 reads TGTGCCAGCAGCCCCCGTGGTGGAGGACAAACCGGGGAGCTGTTTTTT.

The rearrangement joins TRBV3-1 to TRBJ2-2; D uncertain. Germline values: CDR1 LGHDT, CDR2 YNNKEL (reference sequence). This CDR3 is 15 amino acids long. Deletions cut 1 base from V and 7 bases from J, with 13 bases between. CDR3 in amino acids: CASSQGAHLNGELFF. The DNA of the CDR3 is TGTGCCAGCAGCCAAGGTGCCCATTTGAACGGGGAGCTGTTTTTT. Complete variable domain (other parts from reference TRBV3-1 and TRBJ2-2): DTAVSQTPKYLVTQMGNDKSIKCEQNLGHDTMYWYKQDSKKFLKIMFSYNNKELIINETVPNRFSPKSPDKAHLNLHINSLELGDSAVYFCASSQGAHLNGELFFGEGSRLTVL.

This clonotype has ten or more counts. The gene calls are TRBV6-2 or TRBV6-3 and TRBJ1-6; D might be TRBD1 (5 bases). Germline-derived CDR1 and CDR2 are MNHEY and SVGEGT. V lost 8 bases and J 6 bases, leaving 14 bases between the germline ends. The CDR3 spans 14 residues. CDR3 region: CASRDPGGNSPLHF. The CDR3 nucleotides are TGTGCCAGCCGGGACCCCGGGGGTAATTCACCCCTCCACTTT.

This clonotype ranks as medium-sized. The V gene is TRBV6-6, the J gene TRBJ1-2, with 8 bases fitting TRBD1. CDR1 MNHNY and CDR2 SVGAGI come from the germline V gene (reference sequence). This CDR3 is built from 14 residues. J gave up 2 bases and V 5 bases, and 4 bases lay outside the gene matches. CDR3 DNA sequence: TGTGCCAGCAGTGCGACAGGGGCCAACTATGGCTACACCTTC. Translated, it gives CASSATGANYGYTF.

This clonotype was recorded many times. This CDR3 is CASRRTGNGEKLFF. CDR3 in DNA: TGTGCCAGCAGGAGGACAGGGAACGGTGAAAAACTGTTTTTT. J is TRBJ1-4 and V is TRBV12-3 or TRBV12-4; 8 bases fit TRBD1. There are 14 residues in the CDR3. V dropped 6 bases and J dropped 7; count of bases not matched to a gene: 7.

The V call is TRBV4-1, the J call TRBJ1-5, with D tentatively TRBD1 (6 bases). V shed 1 base and J shed 3 bases, with 13 bases lying between them. Germline V gene sequence: CDR1 MGHRA, CDR2 YSYEKL. The CDR3 runs 16 residues. The CDR3 nucleotides are TGCGCCAGCAGCCAAGCGCCAGGGGTCCTCAATCAGCCCCAGCATTTT. This sequence encodes CASSQAPGVLNQPQHF.